This TCR beta chain was recorded in a study of T cell repertoires and HLA-DP antigens. Sequencing used immunoSEQ multiplex PCR; TCRdb keeps in-frame clones, though not all of them. The data hold approximately 86,000 clones, with roughly 86% observed a single time. Turning to this clone: Antigen unknown.

Deletions cut 3 bases from V and 3 bases from J, with 11 bases between. The CDR3 has 15 residues. Germline loops: CDR1 KGHSH, CDR2 LQKENI. The sample comprised CD4+ T cells from PBMCs. The receptor was derived from a man aged 50 or older in good health and CMV-seronegative. V gene TRBV18 combines with J gene TRBJ1-4; D gene unclear. This CDR3 is CASSPSGIPNEKLFF. The CDR3 DNA reads as TGTGCCAGCTCACCCTCGGGGATACCTAATGAAAAACTGTTTTTT.